The clone carrying this T cell receptor beta chain came up a few times. This table comes from immunoSEQ multiplex PCR, and its TCRdb copy is limited to in-frame clones, with some not included. The data show around 50,000 clones, approximately 87% seen once. This sample stems from a study of T cell changes during pregnancy in multiple sclerosis. Looked up from germline, CDR1 is KGHSH and CDR2 is LQKENI. With 0 bases removed from V and 3 bases from J, the gap between germline ends came to 11 bases. This CDR3 has 15 residues. This clonotype was sampled from a human donor whose cells served as feeder cells for cultures in a pregnancy study. Sequencing used peripheral blood from another person, used as feeder cells. The V call is TRBV18, the J call TRBJ1-2; no definite D call. CDR3 coding DNA: TGTGCCAGCTCACCACCGGTTGGCGGATACTATGGCTACACCTTC. Amino acids: CASSPPVGGYYGYTF.